This T cell receptor (beta chain) is drawn from a study of cytomegalovirus exposure and HLA in healthy donors. Details on this clone: The antigen is undetermined.

PCR was performed using 60 Vbeta and 13 Jbeta primers. Sequenced by immunoSEQ multiplex PCR; TCRdb stores in-frame clones only, minus some. The sample shows roughly 70,000 clones, roughly 82% of them seen only once. The CDR3 extends over 16 amino acids. The germline V gene encodes CDR1 SGHRS and CDR2 YFSETQ. Unmatched junction bases numbered 6, after V lost 0 bases and J lost 2 bases. Study-level results: There were 150 or so TCR beta chains listed as cytomegalovirus-associated. In vitro confirmation showed three CMV-associated chains to be CMV antigen specific. CMV serostatus was the sole immune exposure information available.

This TCR was sampled from a man between 70 and 80 years old in good health and CMV-seronegative. The rearrangement uses TRBV5-1 and TRBJ2-3, with 7 bases fitting TRBD2. The sample comprised PBMCs. CDR3 sequence: CASSLVGGGATDTQYF. The CDR3 region has the DNA TGCGCCAGCAGCTTGGTGGGCGGGGGAGCCACAGATACGCAGTATTTT.